This TCR beta chain was profiled in a study of breast tumors, draining lymph nodes, adjacent tissues. Study results and limitations: Luminal-like breast cancer showed significantly greater tumor-nontumor repertoire similarity than basal-like breast cancer did. Compared with lymph nodes, tumors were less diverse; compared with nontumor tissue, more. Data only fit, rather than demonstrated, lymph node origin of most tumor T cells. Data fit most tumor T cells coming from lymph node, expanding in tumor.

The CDR3 has 14 residues. Germline trimming cut 3 bases from V and 1 base from J; bases unmatched to any gene: 2. Germline-derived CDR1 and CDR2 are MGHRA and YSYEKL. Points on this clonotype: Antigen: not known.

A single record per CDR3 protein comes from TCRdb applying MiXCR to the multiplex PCR reads. This table holds approximately 180,000 distinct CDR3 sequences, around 33% found once. Samples came from axillary lymph nodes draining the breast cancer. The rearrangement uses TRBV4-1 and TRBJ1-1, with TRBD1 identical over 7 bases. The sample taken for sequencing was axillary lymph node tissue. The clonotype was recovered from a female donor with breast cancer. Some clones in this sample may be carry-over from other donors' samples. The CDR3 nucleotides are TGCGCCAGCAGCCATCGGACAGGGAACACTGAAGCTTTCTTT. It yields the protein CASSHRTGNTEAFF.